The 25 T cell receptor beta chains in this list originate from one sample, sequenced in a study of blood T cell repertoires in COVID-19. The data were produced by immunoSEQ multiplex PCR, yet TCRdb's version contains in-frame clones alone and is incomplete. Of 280,000 or so clones in the sample, about 89% were seen once. Material for sequencing was peripheral blood. The receptors were sampled from a woman aged 60-75 years with acute or convalescent COVID-19.

This clone came up a few times. The chain carries TRBV27 and TRBJ2-1; TRBD2 matches at 7 bases. With V trimmed by 5 bases and J by 11 bases, 9 bases remained unmatched. CDR1 MNHEY and CDR2 SMNVEV come from the germline V gene (reference sequence). CDR3 length: 13 residues. The CDR3, as DNA: TGTGCCAGCAGTCCACCCGCAAGCGGGAAGCAGTTCTTC. This translates into CASSPPASGKQFF.

The chain combines TRBV4-2 with TRBJ2-2, with D possibly being TRBD2 (6 bases). Germline-derived CDR1 and CDR2 are LGHNA and YNFKEQ. The length of the CDR3 is 15 residues. V lost 2 bases and J 6 bases, leaving 13 bases between the germline ends. The CDR3 region has the DNA TGTGCCAGCAGCCAAAGACTAGTCACGCCCGGGGAGCTGTTTTTT. The encoded protein is CASSQRLVTPGELFF.

This clone was counted once. The chain combines TRBV19 with TRBJ2-5; 11 bases are a match to TRBD2. After removal of 3 bases from V and 9 bases from J, the junction contained 9 bases not matched to a gene. The CDR3 runs to 15 residues. CDR1 is LNHDA, CDR2 SQIVND, per germline (reference sequence). The CDR3 DNA sequence: TGTGCCAGTAGTATGCAACTAGCGGGAGAAAGTGCCCAGTACTTC. This gives the protein CASSMQLAGESAQYF.

The J gene is TRBJ2-3, the V gene TRBV27; D perhaps matches TRBD2 (5 bases). Germline V gives CDR1 MNHEY, CDR2 SMNVEV (reference sequence). The CDR3 covers 15 residues. V dropped 4 bases and J dropped 1 base, with 12 bases sitting between them. The CDR3 sequence: CASSSGLPGTDTQYF. CDR3 DNA sequence: TGTGCCAGCAGTTCCGGACTCCCCGGCACAGATACGCAGTATTTT.

J is TRBJ2-2 and V is TRBV13; a possible D gene is TRBD2 (6 bases). CDR1 is PRHDT and CDR2 is FYEKMQ in the germline V gene (reference sequence). The CDR3 is 14 amino acids. V was clipped by 4 bases and J by 4 bases, with 10 bases between them. CDR3 DNA: TGTGCCAGCAGCTCCGGCGGGACCACCGGGGAGCTGTTTTTT. This gives the protein CASSSGGTTGELFF.

V gene TRBV5-4 combines with J gene TRBJ2-3, with 7 bases fitting TRBD1. CDR1 is SGHNT and CDR2 is YYREEE in the germline V gene (reference sequence). V shed 6 bases, J shed 2 bases, and the junction held 6 bases outside the gene matches. This CDR3 contains 14 residues. CDR3 nucleotide sequence: TGTGCCAGCATCCAGGGGACAGACACAGATACGCAGTATTTT. It specifies CASIQGTDTDTQYF.

The J gene is TRBJ1-5, the V gene TRBV2; possible D gene TRBD1, 5 bases. Germline lookup yields CDR1 SNHLY and CDR2 FYNNEI. V was clipped by 1 base and J by 1 base, with 20 bases between them. The CDR3 is 19 residues long. CDR3 sequence: CASSEVFGPRDSSNQPQHF. The DNA of the CDR3 is TGTGCCAGCAGTGAAGTCTTCGGGCCCAGGGATTCAAGCAATCAGCCCCAGCATTTT.

The rearrangement uses TRBV7-2 and TRBJ1-2, with TRBD1 matching 9 bases. The CDR3 has 16 amino acids. Germline CDR1 reads SGHTA; CDR2 reads FQGNSA. J gave up 3 bases and V 0 bases, and 5 bases lay outside the gene matches. The CDR3 sequence: CASSLASTGGYYGYTF. DNA for the CDR3: TGTGCCAGCAGCTTAGCATCAACAGGGGGCTACTATGGCTACACCTTC.

The chain joins TRBV18 to TRBJ1-1; perhaps TRBD1 as D (5 bases). The CDR3 has 16 amino acids. Trimming took off 3 bases at V and 10 bases at J, with 24 bases between the two ends. CDR1 is KGHSH, CDR2 LQKENI, per germline. The CDR3 protein is CASSPTGTGLSRGAFF. The CDR3 DNA follows: TGTGCCAGCTCACCGACCGGGACTGGCCTTTCACGGGGAGCTTTCTTT.

The V call is TRBV5-6, the J call TRBJ2-2; 9 nucleotides match TRBD2. From germline, CDR1 is SGHDT and CDR2 YYEEEE. This CDR3 spans 16 amino acids. The ends lost 5 bases at V and 4 bases at J; junction bases unmatched: 9. The CDR3 nucleotides are TGTGCCAGCAGGCCCCGTAGCGGGAGAGGCACCGGGGAGCTGTTTTTT. Translation: CASRPRSGRGTGELFF. Variable domain in full (rest from reference TRBV5-6 and TRBJ2-2): DAGVTQSPTHLIKTRGQQVTLRCSPKSGHDTVSWYQQALGQGPQFIFQYYEEEERQRGNFPDRFSGHQFPNYSSELNVNALLLGDSALYLCASRPRSGRGTGELFFGEGSRLTVL.

The rearrangement uses TRBV7-2 and TRBJ1-1; D not resolved. The germline V gene has CDR1 SGHTA and CDR2 FQGNSA. The V and J ends lost 5 bases and 0 bases respectively, with 10 bases between them. The CDR3 extends over 14 amino acids. CDR3 amino acids: CASSVVSLNTEAFF. CDR3 DNA sequence: TGTGCCAGCAGCGTAGTATCGTTGAACACTGAAGCTTTCTTT.

The chain has TRBV5-1 and TRBJ1-1; maybe TRBD1 (6 bases). The CDR3 runs to 13 residues. Looked up from germline, CDR1 is SGHRS and CDR2 is YFSETQ. Trimming took off 3 bases at V and 3 bases at J, with 9 bases between the two ends. CDR3 in DNA: TGCGCCAGCAGCTCGCGGACAGACACTGAAGCTTTCTTT. Translated, it gives CASSSRTDTEAFF.

DNA of the CDR3: TGTGGGTCAGGGTGGGCAGATACGCAGTATTTT. It yields the protein CGSGWADTQYF. The V call is TRBV19, the J call TRBJ2-3; TRBD1 might be the D (5 bases). CDR3 length: 11 residues. CDR1 LNHDA and CDR2 SQIVND come from the germline V gene (reference sequence).

This chain uses TRBV28 with TRBJ1-6, with a possible D match to TRBD1 (5 bases). Germline V CDR1 and CDR2: MDHEN, SYDVKM. The CDR3 length is 15 residues. V was shortened by 5 bases and J by 7 bases, with 15 bases between the two germline ends. The CDR3 loop is CASSPVDSQNSPLHF. DNA of the CDR3: TGTGCCAGCAGTCCCGTAGACAGCCAGAATTCACCCCTCCACTTT.

The V call is TRBV13, the J call TRBJ1-2; D might be TRBD1 (5 bases). V was trimmed by 2 bases and J by 7 bases, leaving 11 bases between them. The CDR3 has 13 amino acids. CDR1 is PRHDT, CDR2 FYEKMQ, per germline (reference sequence). CDR3 protein: CASSLRWQGGYTF. The CDR3 DNA reads as TGTGCCAGCAGCTTAAGATGGCAGGGTGGCTACACCTTC.

The J gene is TRBJ2-2, the V gene TRBV2; D perhaps matches TRBD1 (6 bases). V shed 4 bases and J shed 0 bases, with 15 bases lying between them. Germline loops: CDR1 SNHLY, CDR2 FYNNEI. The CDR3 is 17 residues long. CDR3 DNA sequence: TGTGCCAGCAGTGTTGTTAGGGACACCGCGAACACCGGGGAGCTGTTTTTT. Translated: CASSVVRDTANTGELFF.

This sequence joins TRBV7-9 and TRBJ2-2; 7 bases are shared with TRBD1. This CDR3 region has 16 residues. Germline V gene lookup returns CDR1 SEHNR and CDR2 FQNEAQ (reference sequence). With 5 bases clipped from V and 7 bases from J, the junction kept 13 bases outside the gene matches. DNA of the CDR3: TGTGCCAGCAGCCCATCAGGGGGTGGGGCTATCGGGGAGCTGTTTTTT. It encodes CASSPSGGGAIGELFF.

The chain couples TRBV5-4 to TRBJ1-6; TRBD1 might be the D (5 bases). CDR1 is SGHNT, CDR2 YYREEE, per germline (reference sequence). The CDR3 contains 14 residues. V was cut by 7 bases and J by 13 bases, with 21 bases left in between. CDR3 in amino acids: CASGSKGPGSPLHF. In DNA form, the CDR3 reads TGTGCCAGCGGTTCGAAGGGGCCCGGTTCGCCCCTCCACTTT.

The rearrangement links TRBV30 to TRBJ1-4; D not resolved. With 1 base removed from V and 4 bases from J, the gap between germline ends came to 7 bases. Germline CDR1 reads GTSNPN; CDR2 reads SVGIG (reference sequence). The CDR3 runs to 13 residues. The CDR3 nucleotides are TGTGCCTGGAGTGACAGATATAATGAAAAACTGTTTTTT. It encodes CAWSDRYNEKLFF.

This chain uses TRBV4-2 with TRBJ2-2; 9 nucleotides agree with TRBD2. The CDR3 is 14 residues long. CDR1 is LGHNA and CDR2 is YNFKEQ in the germline V gene. V shed 4 bases and J 8 bases; nucleotides not matched to a gene: 5. The CDR3 sequence is CASSPGLAGGELFF. The CDR3 coding sequence is TGTGCCAGCAGCCCAGGTCTAGCGGGAGGGGAGCTGTTTTTT.

The chain is built from TRBV19 and TRBJ1-1; no reliable D call. Germline-derived CDR1 and CDR2 are LNHDA and SQIVND (reference sequence). The CDR3 runs to 14 residues. Trimming cost V 8 bases and J 1 base, with 14 bases left between them. The CDR3 loop reads CASEPLYGNTEAFF. CDR3 sequence (DNA): TGTGCCAGTGAGCCTTTATATGGGAACACTGAAGCTTTCTTT.

This chain links TRBV23-1 with TRBJ1-1; D not resolved. TRBV23-1 is reported as an ORF; its role is uncertain. The CDR3 totals 15 residues. The V and J ends lost 0 bases and 7 bases respectively, with 15 bases between them. The CDR3 DNA reads TGCGCCAGCAGTCAATCGAATCCCTTCCTGCGTGAAGCTTTCTTT. This encodes CASSQSNPFLREAFF.

The chain has TRBV11-2 and TRBJ1-1, with TRBD1 matching 7 bases. The junction had 8 bases not matched to a gene; V was cut back by 8 bases and J by 2 bases. The CDR3 extends over 14 amino acids. Germline V gives CDR1 SGHAT, CDR2 FQNNGV. The CDR3 DNA sequence: TGTGCCAGCGACGCCGGGACAGCCAACACTGAAGCTTTCTTT. Translating it yields CASDAGTANTEAFF.

The chain couples TRBV5-1 to TRBJ1-4, with D maybe TRBD1 (5 bases). Trimming shortened V by 4 bases and J by 8 bases, and 21 bases separated the two germline ends. Per the germline V gene, CDR1 is SGHRS and CDR2 is YFSETQ. The CDR3 length is 16 residues. The CDR3, as DNA: TGCGCCAGCAGCCCGGAGAGAGCTCAGGGAGGCGAAAAACTGTTTTTT. Translated: CASSPERAQGGEKLFF. The full variable domain, its missing parts supplied by reference TRBV5-1 and TRBJ1-4, is KAGVTQTPRYLIKTRGQQVTLSCSPISGHRSVSWYQQTPGQGLQFLFEYFSETQRNKGNFPGRFSGRQFSNSRSEMNVSTLELGDSALYLCASSPERAQGGEKLFFGSGTQLSVL.

The genes are TRBV27 and TRBJ2-5; D remains ambiguous. The germline V gene encodes CDR1 MNHEY and CDR2 SMNVEV (reference sequence). V was clipped by 3 bases and J by 5 bases, with 10 bases between them. This CDR3 spans 13 amino acids. CDR3 in amino acids: CASSFGVRETQYF. Here the CDR3 DNA reads TGTGCCAGCAGTTTCGGAGTTCGCGAGACCCAGTACTTC.